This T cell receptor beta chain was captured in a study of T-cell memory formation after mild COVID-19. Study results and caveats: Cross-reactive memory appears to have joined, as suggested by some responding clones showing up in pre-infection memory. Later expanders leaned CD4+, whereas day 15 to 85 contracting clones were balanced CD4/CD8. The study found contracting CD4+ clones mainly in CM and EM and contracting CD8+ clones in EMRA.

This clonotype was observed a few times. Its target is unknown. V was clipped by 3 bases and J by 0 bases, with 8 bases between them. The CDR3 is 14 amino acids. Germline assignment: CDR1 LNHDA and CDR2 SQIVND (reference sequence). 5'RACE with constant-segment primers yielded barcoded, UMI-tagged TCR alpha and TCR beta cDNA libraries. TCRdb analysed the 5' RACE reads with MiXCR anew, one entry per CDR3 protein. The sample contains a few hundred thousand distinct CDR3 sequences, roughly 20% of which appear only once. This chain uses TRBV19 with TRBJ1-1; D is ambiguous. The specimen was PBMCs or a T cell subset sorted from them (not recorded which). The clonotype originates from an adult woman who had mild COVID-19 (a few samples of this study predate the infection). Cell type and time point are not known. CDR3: CASSILTVNTEAFF. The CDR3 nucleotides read TGTGCCAGTAGTATCCTGACGGTGAACACTGAAGCTTTCTTT. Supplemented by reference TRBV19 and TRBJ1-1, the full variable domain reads DGGITQSPKYLFRKEGQNVTLSCEQNLNHDAMYWYRQDPGQGLRLIYYSQIVNDFQKGDIAEGYSVSREKKESFPLTVTSAQKNPTAFYLCASSILTVNTEAFFGQGTRLTVV.